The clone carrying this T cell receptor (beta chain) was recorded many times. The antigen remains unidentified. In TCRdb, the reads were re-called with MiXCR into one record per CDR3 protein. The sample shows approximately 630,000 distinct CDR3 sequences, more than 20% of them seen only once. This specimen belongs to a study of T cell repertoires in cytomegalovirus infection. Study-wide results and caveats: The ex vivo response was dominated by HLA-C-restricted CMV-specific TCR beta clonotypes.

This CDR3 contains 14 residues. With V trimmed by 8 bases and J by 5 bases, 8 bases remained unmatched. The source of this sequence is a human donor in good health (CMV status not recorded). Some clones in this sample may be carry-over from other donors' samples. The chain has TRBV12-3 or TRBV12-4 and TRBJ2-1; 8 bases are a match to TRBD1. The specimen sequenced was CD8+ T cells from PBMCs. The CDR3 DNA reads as TGTGCCAGCGAGCCAGGGGGCTACGACAATGAGCAGTTCTTC. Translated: CASEPGGYDNEQFF.